This T cell receptor (beta chain) was recorded in a study of T cell changes during pregnancy in multiple sclerosis. Per germline, CDR1 KGHSH and CDR2 LQKENI. The V end lost 3 bases, the J end lost 1 base, and 9 bases lay between the germline ends. The CDR3 extends over 14 amino acids. Sequencing used immunoSEQ multiplex PCR; TCRdb keeps in-frame clones, though not all of them. The sample contains some 70,000 clones, 75% to 90% of which appear only once. The sample was peripheral blood, taken before pregnancy. The chain carries TRBV18 and TRBJ2-5; perhaps TRBD2 as D (5 bases). This sequence originates from a female donor with multiple sclerosis, enrolled in a pregnancy study. The CDR3 DNA sequence: TGTGCCAGCTCACCGCGGAGCGGCCAAGAGACCCAGTACTTC. Translated: CASSPRSGQETQYF.